These 20 T cell receptor beta chains share one sample of origin, sequenced in a study of Graves' ophthalmopathy and Graves' hyperthyroidism. RNA transcripts yielded amplified TCR beta CDR3 regions. RT-PCR with HTBI primers came first, then second-round multiplex PCR. MiXCR was run by TCRdb on the multiplex PCR reads, yielding one entry per CDR3 protein. The data show roughly 400,000 distinct CDR3 sequences, with roughly 14% seen just once and around 6.6% held by the top ten. Material: peripheral blood. These receptors were collected from a woman between 18 and 29 years old with stable Graves' hyperthyroidism.

Many counts were recorded for this clonotype. This chain links TRBV4-1 with TRBJ2-7; 9 bases align to TRBD1. This CDR3 spans 17 amino acids. CDR1 is MGHRA, CDR2 YSYEKL, per germline. V shed 0 bases and J 3 bases; nucleotides not matched to a gene: 9. The CDR3 protein is CASSQDGTGQGRYEQYF. CDR3 sequence (DNA): TGCGCCAGCAGCCAAGATGGGACGGGACAGGGCCGCTACGAGCAGTACTTC.

The J gene is TRBJ2-2, the V gene TRBV27, with 13 bases identical to TRBD2. The ends lost 7 bases at V and 3 bases at J; junction bases unmatched: 5. The V gene's germline CDR1 is MNHEY and CDR2 SMNVEV (reference sequence). The CDR3 sequence is 16 residues long. The chain's CDR3 is CASTRLAGGHTGELFF. CDR3 DNA: TGTGCCAGCACTCGACTAGCGGGAGGACACACCGGGGAGCTGTTTTTT.

This chain uses TRBV10-3 with TRBJ1-2, with D unresolved. CDR3 length: 11 residues. Deletions cut 10 bases from V and 6 bases from J, with 12 bases between. Per the germline V gene, CDR1 is ENHRY and CDR2 is SYGVKD. CDR3 sequence (DNA): TGTGCCACCGATGAGGGAGATGGCTACACCTTC. Translated: CATDEGDGYTF.

This clonotype was observed many times. J is TRBJ1-5 and V is TRBV19; the match to TRBD1 covers 7 bases. CDR1 LNHDA and CDR2 SQIVND come from the germline V gene (reference sequence). There are 17 residues in the CDR3. The V gene end was trimmed by 3 bases and the J gene end by 2 bases; junction bases not matched to a gene: 10. CDR3 nucleotide sequence: TGTGCCAGTAGTATGAGGCAGGGGGTGAATCGCAATCAGCCCCAGCATTTT. This gives the protein CASSMRQGVNRNQPQHF.

As concerns this clonotype: The conserved phenylalanine or tryptophan normally closing the CDR3 is absent here, so this likely arose from a read error. The limits of the CDR3 on the DNA are not certain, so only TCRdb's listed CDR3 is given. J is TRBJ1-5 and V is TRBV6-2 or TRBV6-3; the table's D call TRBD1 went unverified against the DNA. Germline V gene lookup returns CDR1 MNHEY and CDR2 SVGEGT. The CDR3 is 16 amino acids in total, end residues counted. CDR3 amino acids: CASSRGTGVGNQPQQL.

This clonotype was seen repeatedly, ten times or more. The chain links TRBV6-5 to TRBJ1-6; weak D call: TRBD1 (5 bases). The V end lost 2 bases, the J end lost 1 base, and 9 bases lay between the germline ends. Looked up from germline, CDR1 is MNHEY and CDR2 is SVGAGI. The CDR3 is 16 residues long. This CDR3 reads CASSYGGRSYNSPLHF. DNA for the CDR3: TGTGCCAGCAGTTACGGGGGGAGATCCTATAATTCACCCCTCCACTTT.

This clonotype showed up many times. The CDR3 protein is CASSEGGEIHPLHF. The CDR3 nucleotides read TGTGCCAGCAGTGAAGGTGGGGAAATTCACCCCCTCCACTTT. The chain couples TRBV2 to TRBJ1-6, with no clear D. This CDR3 comprises 14 residues. Trimming left V 1 base short and J 13 bases short, with 14 bases between. Per germline, CDR1 SNHLY and CDR2 FYNNEI.

The genes are TRBV19 and TRBJ1-2; D remains ambiguous. There are 13 residues in the CDR3. Germline CDR1 and CDR2: LNHDA and SQIVND (reference sequence). V lost 6 bases, J lost 3 bases, and 11 bases lay in between. The CDR3 DNA follows: TGTGCCAGTAGACCTGGGCCAGACTATGGCTACACCTTC. It codes for CASRPGPDYGYTF. Together with reference TRBV19 and TRBJ1-2, the CDR3 gives the full variable domain: DGGITQSPKYLFRKEGQNVTLSCEQNLNHDAMYWYRQDPGQGLRLIYYSQIVNDFQKGDIAEGYSVSREKKESFPLTVTSAQKNPTAFYLCASRPGPDYGYTFGSGTRLTVV.

This clonotype was found many times. This chain uses TRBV2 with TRBJ1-2; a weak D match, TRBD1 (6 bases). Germline CDR1 SNHLY, CDR2 FYNNEI. Trimming cost V 8 bases and J 3 bases, with 13 bases left between them. The CDR3 contains 13 residues. The CDR3 sequence: CASFRGRDYGYTF. The CDR3 bases are TGTGCCAGCTTCAGGGGTAGAGACTATGGCTACACCTTC. The whole variable domain, filled in from reference TRBV2 and TRBJ1-2, reads EPEVTQTPSHQVTQMGQEVILRCVPISNHLYFYWYRQILGQKVEFLVSFYNNEISEKSEIFDDQFSVERPDGSNFTLKIRSTKLEDSAMYFCASFRGRDYGYTFGSGTRLTVV.

This clonotype was detected many times. The chain has TRBV6-1 and TRBJ2-7, with TRBD2 as a possible D gene (6 bases). The germline V gene encodes CDR1 MNHNS and CDR2 SASEGT. Trimming stripped 5 bases from V and 4 bases from J, with 15 bases between. The CDR3 spans 14 residues. The DNA for the CDR3 is TGTGCCAGCAGTCGGGGGAAGGGGATTTACGAGCAGTACTTC. Translation: CASSRGKGIYEQYF.

The chain joins TRBV29-1 to TRBJ1-2; D ambiguous. The length of the CDR3 is 13 residues. V dropped 0 bases and J dropped 5 bases, with 10 bases sitting between them. CDR1 and CDR2 (germline): SQVTM, ANQGSEA. The CDR3 bases are TGCAGCGTTGAAGATGTCGGGGTTTATGGCTACACCTTC. It is translated as CSVEDVGVYGYTF.

This CDR3 is CASRHGGGYGYTF. The CDR3 coding sequence is TGCGCCAGCAGACACGGAGGGGGATATGGCTACACCTTC. V is TRBV5-1 and J is TRBJ1-2; D is possibly TRBD1 (6 bases). Germline V CDR1 and CDR2: SGHRS, YFSETQ. CDR3 length: 13 amino acids. The ends were cut back, 5 bases at V and 5 bases at J, with 13 bases in the middle. The whole variable domain, filled in from reference TRBV5-1 and TRBJ1-2, reads KAGVTQTPRYLIKTRGQQVTLSCSPISGHRSVSWYQQTPGQGLQFLFEYFSETQRNKGNFPGRFSGRQFSNSRSEMNVSTLELGDSALYLCASRHGGGYGYTFGSGTRLTVV.

This clonotype was recorded many times. CDR3 protein: CATSDRATRTGDTQYF. The DNA of the CDR3 is TGTGCCACCAGTGACCGAGCGACACGAACAGGGGATACGCAGTATTTT. This chain links TRBV24-1 with TRBJ2-3; the D gene is possibly TRBD1 (6 bases). V lost 4 bases and J 6 bases, leaving 19 bases between the germline ends. This CDR3 comprises 16 residues. The germline gives CDR1 KGHDR, CDR2 SFDVKD.

This clonotype was counted a single time. The CDR3 bases are TGTGCCAGCAGCGCCCGGGTCAGGGAAGAGACCCAGTACTTC. Encoded protein: CASSARVREETQYF. The chain links TRBV6-2 or TRBV6-3 to TRBJ2-5; D perhaps matches TRBD1 (5 bases). Germline CDR1 MNHEY, CDR2 SVGEGT. Trimming removed 6 bases from V and 3 bases from J, with 14 bases in between. CDR3 length: 14 amino acids.

On this clonotype itself: The conserved phenylalanine or tryptophan is not found at the CDR3 terminus, so this likely reflects a read error. This CDR3 is CASSLFRGSRQSGTEAFS. The CDR3 coding sequence is TGTGCCAGCAGCTTATTCAGGGGGTCGCGGCAGAGCGGCACTGAAGCTTTCTCT. V usage is TRBV11-2 and J usage is TRBJ1-1; 7 bases are a match to TRBD1. CDR1 is SGHAT and CDR2 is FQNNGV in the germline V gene. The V segment lost 2 bases and the J segment 4 bases; nucleotides outside the gene matches: 16. CDR3 length equals 18 residues.

The chain links TRBV20-1 to TRBJ1-5, with D maybe TRBD1 (5 bases). V gave up 3 bases and J gave up 3 bases, with 12 bases separating them. The CDR3 has 14 amino acids. Germline values: CDR1 DFQATT, CDR2 SNEGSKA (reference sequence). The CDR3 sequence is CSASGGRVNQPQHF. CDR3 nucleotide sequence: TGCAGTGCTAGCGGGGGGAGGGTCAATCAGCCCCAGCATTTT.

This clonotype was picked up many times. The chain links TRBV9 to TRBJ1-2; possibly TRBD1 for D (6 bases). Trimming shortened V by 0 bases and J by 6 bases, and 15 bases separated the two germline ends. This CDR3 region has 15 residues. The V gene's germline CDR1 is SGDLS and CDR2 YYNGEE. CDR3 in DNA: TGTGCCAGCAGCGTAGGATCCGGGGGGCGGAATGGCTACACCTTC. Protein sequence: CASSVGSGGRNGYTF.

Note on this clonotype: This may be a read error, as it is one base from a much larger clone. This chain connects TRBV6-1 to TRBJ2-5, with D possibly being TRBD1 (5 bases). CDR1 and CDR2 (germline): MNHNS, SASEGT. This CDR3 has 13 residues. This chain's CDR3 is CASSRQLQETKYF. In nucleotides, the CDR3 is TGTGCCAGCAGTCGACAGCTACAAGAGACCAAGTACTTC.

Ten or more counts support this clonotype. The chain uses TRBV6-2 or TRBV6-3 and TRBJ2-7; tentative D call: TRBD1 (5 bases). The CDR3 has 11 residues. Germline CDR1 reads MNHEY; CDR2 reads SVGEGT. V lost 8 bases to trimming and J lost 6 bases, with 11 bases between them. The CDR3 is CASQGLGEQYF. For the CDR3, the DNA is TGTGCCAGCCAGGGTTTGGGCGAGCAGTACTTC.

This clonotype showed up just once. A read error is possible here, since a much larger clone lies one base away. The chain is built from TRBV7-2 and TRBJ2-7, with D hard to call. V lost 0 bases to trimming and J lost 5 bases, with 5 bases between them. In germline, CDR1 is SGHTA, CDR2 FQGNSA. This CDR3 is 12 amino acids long. DNA for the CDR3: TGTGCCAGCAGCTTAGCGTTTAACGAGCAGTACTTC. Translating gives CASSLAFNEQYF.